Following are 2 T cell receptor beta chains from one sample sequenced in a study of T cells in Graves' hyperthyroidism and ophthalmopathy. Amplified regions were TCR beta CDR3 sequences from RNA transcripts. An initial round of RT-PCR targeting the TCR CDR3 relied on the HTBI primer set. TCRdb re-analysed the multiplex PCR reads in MiXCR, keeping a single row per CDR3 protein. Counted here are a few hundred thousand distinct CDR3 sequences, roughly 50% occurring once; the ten biggest clones make up 8% to 8.5%. The sequenced sample was peripheral blood or thyroid tissue (not recorded which). The receptor source for this set is a woman aged 18 to 35 with Graves' hyperthyroidism.

This clonotype appeared a single time. The chain recombines TRBV7-9 with TRBJ1-2; the D gene is possibly TRBD1 (5 bases). CDR1 SEHNR and CDR2 FQNEAQ come from the germline V gene (reference sequence). This CDR3 region has 13 residues. Trimming removed 11 bases from V and 4 bases from J, with 17 bases in between. In nucleotides, the CDR3 is TGTGCCGGTGCCGGGGGTGAGGGCTATGGCTACACCTTC. This sequence encodes CAGAGGEGYGYTF.

This clonotype turned up a few times. The chain recombines TRBV9 with TRBJ1-6; D uncertain. The CDR3 loop spans 16 amino acids. Germline V CDR1 and CDR2: SGDLS, YYNGEE. Trimming removed 4 bases from V and 13 bases from J, with 24 bases in between. The CDR3 nucleotides read TGTGCCAGCAGCTTCGGCAACTCCTTCCCCGGCCCCCCCCTCCACTTT. Translation: CASSFGNSFPGPPLHF.